The following is a T cell receptor (beta chain) sequence with its context. Its antigen remains unknown. The sample is drawn from a study of cytomegalovirus exposure and HLA in healthy donors. Study-wide results and limits: According to a subsequent analysis, TCR clusters identified in the first cohort showed a tendency to co-occur across the roughly 120 validation repertoires.

Donors came from a validation cohort of fewer than 150 subjects, distinct from the first 666-subject cohort. The CDR3 is made up of 15 amino acids. CDR1 is MDHEN, CDR2 SYDVKM, per germline. Deletions cut 1 base from V and 7 bases from J, with 14 bases between. Measured with immunoSEQ multiplex PCR; TCRdb has only the in-frame clones, and not every one. This table holds tens of thousands of clones, almost 97% found once. Material for sequencing was PBMCs. The chain is built from TRBV28 and TRBJ2-1; weak D call: TRBD2 (7 bases). This receptor was taken from a woman aged 18-35 years in good health and CMV-seronegative. This CDR3 reads CASSLFPGGRNEQFF. The DNA for the CDR3 is TGTGCCAGCAGTTTATTCCCGGGGGGCCGGAATGAGCAGTTCTTC.